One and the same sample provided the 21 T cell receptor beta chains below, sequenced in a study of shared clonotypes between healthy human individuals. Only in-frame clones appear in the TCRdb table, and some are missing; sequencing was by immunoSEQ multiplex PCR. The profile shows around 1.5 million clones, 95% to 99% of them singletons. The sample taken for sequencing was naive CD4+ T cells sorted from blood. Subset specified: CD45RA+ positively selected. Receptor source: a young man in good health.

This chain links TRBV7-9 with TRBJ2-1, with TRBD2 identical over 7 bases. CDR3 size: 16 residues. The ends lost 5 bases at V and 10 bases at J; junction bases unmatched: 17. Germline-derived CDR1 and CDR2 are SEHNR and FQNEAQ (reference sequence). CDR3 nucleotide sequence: TGTGCCAGCAGCCCCCGCGGGGACTCCGAGCGGGACGAGCAGTTCTTC. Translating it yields CASSPRGDSERDEQFF. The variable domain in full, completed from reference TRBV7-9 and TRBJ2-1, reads DTGVSQNPRHKITKRGQNVTFRCDPISEHNRLYWYRQTLGQGPEFLTYFQNEAQLEKSRLLSDRFSAERPKGSFSTLEIQRTEQGDSAMYLCASSPRGDSERDEQFFGPGTRLTVL.

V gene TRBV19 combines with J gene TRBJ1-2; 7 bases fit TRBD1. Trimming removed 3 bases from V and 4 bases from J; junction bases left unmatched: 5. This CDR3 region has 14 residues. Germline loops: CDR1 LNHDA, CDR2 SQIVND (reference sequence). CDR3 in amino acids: CASSMAGGLYGYTF. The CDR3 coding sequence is TGTGCCAGTAGTATGGCAGGGGGACTCTATGGCTACACCTTC.

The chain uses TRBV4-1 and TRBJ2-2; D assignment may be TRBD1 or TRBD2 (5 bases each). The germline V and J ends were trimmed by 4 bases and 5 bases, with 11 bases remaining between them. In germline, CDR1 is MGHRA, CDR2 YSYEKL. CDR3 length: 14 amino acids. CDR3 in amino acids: CASSLEGWTGELFF. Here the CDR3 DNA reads TGCGCCAGCAGCCTAGAGGGGTGGACCGGGGAGCTGTTTTTT.

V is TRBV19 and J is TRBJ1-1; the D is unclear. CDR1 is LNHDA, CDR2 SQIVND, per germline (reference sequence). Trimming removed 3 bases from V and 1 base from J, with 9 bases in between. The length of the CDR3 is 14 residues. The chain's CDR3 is CASSMVTRNTEAFF. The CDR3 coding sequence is TGTGCCAGTAGTATGGTTACACGGAACACTGAAGCTTTCTTT.

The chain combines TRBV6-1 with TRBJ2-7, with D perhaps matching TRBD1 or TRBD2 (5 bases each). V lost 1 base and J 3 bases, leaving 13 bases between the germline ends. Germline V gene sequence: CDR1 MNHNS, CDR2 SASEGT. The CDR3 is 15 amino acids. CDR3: CASSEGVGVYYEQYF. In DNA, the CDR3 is TGTGCCAGCAGTGAAGGGGTGGGGGTTTACTACGAGCAGTACTTC.

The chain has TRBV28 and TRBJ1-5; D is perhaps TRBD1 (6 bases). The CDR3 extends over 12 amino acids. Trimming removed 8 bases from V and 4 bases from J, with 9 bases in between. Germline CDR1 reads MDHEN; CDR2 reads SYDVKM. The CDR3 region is CASGRGNQPQHF. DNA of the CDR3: TGTGCCAGCGGGAGGGGGAATCAGCCCCAGCATTTT. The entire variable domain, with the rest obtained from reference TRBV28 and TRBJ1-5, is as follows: DVKVTQSSRYLVKRTGEKVFLECVQDMDHENMFWYRQDPGLGLRLIYFSYDVKMKEKGDIPEGYSVSREKKERFSLILESASTNQTSMYLCASGRGNQPQHFGDGTRLSIL.

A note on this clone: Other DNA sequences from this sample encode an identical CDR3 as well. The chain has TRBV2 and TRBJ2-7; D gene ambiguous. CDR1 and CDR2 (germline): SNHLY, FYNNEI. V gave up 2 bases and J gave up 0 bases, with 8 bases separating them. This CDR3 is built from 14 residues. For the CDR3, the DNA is TGTGCCAGCAGTGAACGAAGGAGCTCCTACGAGCAGTACTTC. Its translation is CASSERRSSYEQYF. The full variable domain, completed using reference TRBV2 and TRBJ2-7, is EPEVTQTPSHQVTQMGQEVILRCVPISNHLYFYWYRQILGQKVEFLVSFYNNEISEKSEIFDDQFSVERPDGSNFTLKIRSTKLEDSAMYFCASSERRSSYEQYFGPGTRLTVT.

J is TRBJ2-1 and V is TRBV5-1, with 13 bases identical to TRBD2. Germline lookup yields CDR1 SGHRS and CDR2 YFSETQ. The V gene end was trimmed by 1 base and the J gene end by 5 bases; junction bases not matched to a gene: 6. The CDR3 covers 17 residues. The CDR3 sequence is CASSLLFGLAGDNEQFF. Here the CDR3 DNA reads TGCGCCAGCAGCTTGCTTTTTGGACTAGCGGGAGACAATGAGCAGTTCTTC. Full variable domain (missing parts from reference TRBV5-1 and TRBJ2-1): KAGVTQTPRYLIKTRGQQVTLSCSPISGHRSVSWYQQTPGQGLQFLFEYFSETQRNKGNFPGRFSGRQFSNSRSEMNVSTLELGDSALYLCASSLLFGLAGDNEQFFGPGTRLTVL.

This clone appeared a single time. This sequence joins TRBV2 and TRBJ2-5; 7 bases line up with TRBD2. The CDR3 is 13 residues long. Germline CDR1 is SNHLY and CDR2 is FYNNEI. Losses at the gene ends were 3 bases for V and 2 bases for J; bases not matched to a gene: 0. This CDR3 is CASSDSGQETQYF. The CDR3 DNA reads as TGTGCCAGCAGTGATAGCGGGCAAGAGACCCAGTACTTC.

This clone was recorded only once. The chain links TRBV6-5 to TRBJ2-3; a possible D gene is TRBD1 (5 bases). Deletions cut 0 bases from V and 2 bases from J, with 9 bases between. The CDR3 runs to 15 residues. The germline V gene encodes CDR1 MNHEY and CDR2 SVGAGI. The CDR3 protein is CASSYSDSFTDTQYF. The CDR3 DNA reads TGTGCCAGCAGTTACTCCGACAGCTTCACAGATACGCAGTATTTT.

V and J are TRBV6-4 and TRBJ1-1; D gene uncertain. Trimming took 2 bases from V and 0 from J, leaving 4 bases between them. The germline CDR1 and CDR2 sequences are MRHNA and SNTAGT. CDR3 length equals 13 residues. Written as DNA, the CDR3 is TGTGCCAGCAGTGACGGGATGAACACTGAAGCTTTCTTT. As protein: CASSDGMNTEAFF.

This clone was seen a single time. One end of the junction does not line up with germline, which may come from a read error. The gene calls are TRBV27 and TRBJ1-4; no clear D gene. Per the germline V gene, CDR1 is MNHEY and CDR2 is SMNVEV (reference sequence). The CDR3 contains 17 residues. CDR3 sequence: CASSLIFSRRKGETLFF. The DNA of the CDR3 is TGTGCCAGCAGTTTAATATTCAGCAGGCGTAAAGGTGAAACACTGTTTTTT.

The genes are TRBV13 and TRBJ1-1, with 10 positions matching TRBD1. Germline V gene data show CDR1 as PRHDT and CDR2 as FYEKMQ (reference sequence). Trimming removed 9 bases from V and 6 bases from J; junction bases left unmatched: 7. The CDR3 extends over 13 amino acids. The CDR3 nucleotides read TGTGCCAGTCGGACAGGGGGAATCGCTGAAGCTTTCTTT. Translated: CASRTGGIAEAFF.

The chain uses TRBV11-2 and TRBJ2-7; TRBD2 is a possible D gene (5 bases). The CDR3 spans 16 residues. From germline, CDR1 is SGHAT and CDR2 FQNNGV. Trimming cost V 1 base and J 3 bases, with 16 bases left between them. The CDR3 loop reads CASSLGPGNFNYEQYF. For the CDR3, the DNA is TGTGCCAGCAGCTTAGGTCCGGGAAACTTCAACTACGAGCAGTACTTC.

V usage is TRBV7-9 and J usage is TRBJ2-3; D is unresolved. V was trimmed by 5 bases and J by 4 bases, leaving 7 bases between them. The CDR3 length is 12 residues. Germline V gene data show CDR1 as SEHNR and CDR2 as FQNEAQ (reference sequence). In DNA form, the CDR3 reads TGTGCCAGCAGCCCACCGGCAGATACGCAGTATTTT. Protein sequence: CASSPPADTQYF.

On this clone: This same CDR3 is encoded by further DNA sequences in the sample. CDR3 nucleotides: TGTGCCAGCAGCCTCAGGGGGGGAAACTACAATGAGCAGTTCTTC. It codes for CASSLRGGNYNEQFF. The chain links TRBV11-3 to TRBJ2-1; D possibly uses TRBD1 or TRBD2 (7 bases each). Germline CDR1 and CDR2: SGHNT and YENEEA. V was trimmed by 5 bases and J by 3 bases, leaving 14 bases between them. CDR3 length: 15 amino acids.

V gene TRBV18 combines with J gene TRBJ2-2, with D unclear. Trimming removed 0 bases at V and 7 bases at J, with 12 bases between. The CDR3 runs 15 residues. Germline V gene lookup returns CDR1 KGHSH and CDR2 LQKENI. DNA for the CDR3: TGTGCCAGCTCACCACCGTACCGTGGGGACGGGGAGCTGTTTTTT. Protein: CASSPPYRGDGELFF.

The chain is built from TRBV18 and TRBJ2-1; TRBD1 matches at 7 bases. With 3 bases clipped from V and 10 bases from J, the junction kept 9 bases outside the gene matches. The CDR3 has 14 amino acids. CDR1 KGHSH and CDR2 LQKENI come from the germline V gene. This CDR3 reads CASSPLEDRAEQFF. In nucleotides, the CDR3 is TGTGCCAGCTCACCCCTAGAAGACAGGGCCGAGCAGTTCTTC.

The DNA of the CDR3 is TGTGCCAGCTCCCGGGGAGACTCTGGAAACACCATATATTTT. Residues: CASSRGDSGNTIYF. The chain has TRBV18 and TRBJ1-3; D is uncertain. The CDR3 spans 14 residues. The V gene lost 6 bases and the J gene lost 0 bases, with 9 bases spanning the gap. Germline CDR1 is KGHSH and CDR2 is LQKENI.

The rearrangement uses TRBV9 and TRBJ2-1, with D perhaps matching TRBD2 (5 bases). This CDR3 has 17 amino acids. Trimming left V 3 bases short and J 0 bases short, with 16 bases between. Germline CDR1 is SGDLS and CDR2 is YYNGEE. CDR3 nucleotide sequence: TGTGCCAGCAGCGCCCGTGGTAGCGCGAGCTCCTACAATGAGCAGTTCTTC. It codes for CASSARGSASSYNEQFF.

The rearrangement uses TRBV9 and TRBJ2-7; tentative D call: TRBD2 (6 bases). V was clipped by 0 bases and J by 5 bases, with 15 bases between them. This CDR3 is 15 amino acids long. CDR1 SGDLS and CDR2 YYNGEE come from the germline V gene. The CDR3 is CASSVAGGRRDEQYF. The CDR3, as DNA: TGTGCCAGCAGCGTAGCTGGGGGGAGAAGGGACGAGCAGTACTTC. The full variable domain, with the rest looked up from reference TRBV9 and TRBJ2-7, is DSGVTQTPKHLITATGQRVTLRCSPRSGDLSVYWYQQSLDQGLQFLIQYYNGEERAKGNILERFSAQQFPDLHSELNLSSLELGDSALYFCASSVAGGRRDEQYFGPGTRLTVT.